The clone carrying this T cell receptor beta chain was recorded many times. The antigen remains unidentified. Each donor was a healthy Caucasian individual from Russia, aged roughly 6 to 90. The data derive from a study of blood T cells in healthy people across ages. Findings of the study overall: Observed TCR beta diversity showed a strong correlation with the percentage of naive T cells as measured by flow cytometry. Naive and antigen-experienced cells were not separated, limiting conclusive comparison. Per million T cells, the diversity of TCR beta decreased roughly linearly as age advanced.

Germline V lookup: CDR1 MNHEY, CDR2 SVGAGI. V shed 2 bases, J shed 4 bases, and the junction held 5 bases outside the gene matches. The CDR3 totals 15 residues. Primed by a sample-barcoded 5' primer and a J-beta primer mix, a second PCR proceeded for about 7 to 11 cycles. TCRdb independently ran MiXCR on the 5' RACE reads; one entry per CDR3 protein. This table holds roughly 790,000 distinct CDR3 sequences, approximately 43% found once. The sequenced sample consisted of blood. V is TRBV6-5 and J is TRBJ2-3; 8 bases are shared with TRBD2. This sequence originates from a woman in her sixties or seventies in good health. The CDR3 DNA is TGTGCCAGCAGTTACGAACGGGAGGGTGCAGATACGCAGTATTTT. It yields the protein CASSYEREGADTQYF.